This TCR beta chain was identified during a study of blood T cell repertoires in COVID-19. This CDR3 contains 12 residues. Germline V gene lookup returns CDR1 LGHDT and CDR2 YNNKEL (reference sequence). The V end was cut by 4 bases, the J end by 3 bases, with 7 bases between. Generated by immunoSEQ multiplex PCR, the TCRdb table keeps only in-frame clones and is missing some. This sample yields a few hundred thousand clones, of which about nine tenths are seen a single time; roughly 5.9% belongs to the top ten. Seattle patients were enrolled during active infection and followed longitudinally. The receptor was derived from a woman in her forties or fifties with COVID-19, enrolled during active disease. The chain employs TRBV3-1 (or the pseudogene TRBV3-2) and TRBJ2-7; D ambiguous. The sequenced sample was peripheral blood. CDR3 loop: CASSRLNYEQYF. CDR3 bases: TGTGCCAGCAGCCGGCTTAACTACGAGCAGTACTTC.